The 17 T cell receptor beta chains reported below all come from one sample, sequenced in a study of blood T cell repertoires in COVID-19. TCRdb's copy holds only in-frame clones and misses some; the assay was immunoSEQ multiplex PCR. The sample gives roughly 120,000 clones, 75% to 85% of which show up once; 3% to 4.5% is in the top ten. What was sequenced was peripheral blood. Every receptor here comes from a woman older than 75 with acute or convalescent COVID-19.

V and J are TRBV15 and TRBJ2-4, with 8 bases lining up with TRBD2. This CDR3 has 16 residues. Germline CDR1 and CDR2: LNHNV and YYDKDF (reference sequence). Losses at the gene ends were 0 bases for V and 7 bases for J; bases not matched to a gene: 8. The CDR3, as DNA: TGTGCCACCAGCAGAGATCCCCTTGGCGGGAGGAACATTCAGTACTTC. It translates to CATSRDPLGGRNIQYF.

The chain links TRBV19 to TRBJ2-7; tentative D call: TRBD2 (7 bases). Trimming removed 3 bases at V and 5 bases at J, with 14 bases between. The CDR3 has 14 residues. Germline V gene lookup returns CDR1 LNHDA and CDR2 SQIVND (reference sequence). As DNA, the CDR3 is TGTGCCAGTAGTATGGGGGGGGCCGATGACGAGCAGTACTTC. It is translated as CASSMGGADDEQYF.

The chain is built from TRBV7-9 and TRBJ2-7, with a tentative D call TRBD1 (5 bases). Per germline, CDR1 SEHNR and CDR2 FQNEAQ (reference sequence). Trimming stripped 1 base from V and 9 bases from J, with 19 bases between. The CDR3 has 15 residues. DNA for the CDR3: TGTGCCAGCAGCTTAGTCGGCAGGGCGCCCCACGGGCAGTACTTC. Its protein is CASSLVGRAPHGQYF.

This clone was counted a few times. The genes are TRBV27 and TRBJ2-1, with D uncertain. The CDR3 is 15 amino acids. V lost 4 bases, J lost 6 bases, and 16 bases lay in between. Germline V lookup: CDR1 MNHEY, CDR2 SMNVEV (reference sequence). The CDR3 reads CASSSRNRLGNEQFF. CDR3 nucleotide sequence: TGTGCCAGCAGTTCAAGGAACCGACTCGGCAATGAGCAGTTCTTC.

There are a few counts of this clone. The chain carries TRBV28 and TRBJ1-2; 9 nucleotides align to TRBD1. Per the germline V gene, CDR1 is MDHEN and CDR2 is SYDVKM. This CDR3 region has 15 residues. V trimming: 4 bases; J trimming: 1 base; junction bases outside the gene matches: 4. CDR3 bases: TGTGCCAGCAGTTCTACAGGGGGCTATAACTATGGCTACACCTTC. Amino acid sequence: CASSSTGGYNYGYTF.

This clone has just a few counts. The CDR3 region is CASSTSYQPQHF. The CDR3 coding sequence is TGTGCCAGCAGTACAAGTTATCAGCCCCAGCATTTT. The J gene is TRBJ1-5, the V gene TRBV28; D unresolved. The length of the CDR3 is 12 residues. V dropped 5 bases and J dropped 5 bases, with 7 bases sitting between them. The germline gives CDR1 MDHEN, CDR2 SYDVKM. The full variable domain, with the rest looked up from reference TRBV28 and TRBJ1-5, is DVKVTQSSRYLVKRTGEKVFLECVQDMDHENMFWYRQDPGLGLRLIYFSYDVKMKEKGDIPEGYSVSREKKERFSLILESASTNQTSMYLCASSTSYQPQHFGDGTRLSIL.

The chain uses TRBV2 and TRBJ1-2; D call uncertain. Trimming shortened V by 2 bases and J by 2 bases, and 6 bases separated the two germline ends. The CDR3 is made up of 13 amino acids. Germline values: CDR1 SNHLY, CDR2 FYNNEI. The CDR3 DNA reads TGTGCCAGCAGTGAAAACAGAAACTATGGCTACACCTTC. Protein: CASSENRNYGYTF.

The CDR3 is CASSPGLAGEETQYF. Here the CDR3 DNA reads TGTGCCAGCTCACCGGGACTAGCGGGAGAAGAGACCCAGTACTTC. This chain joins TRBV18 and TRBJ2-5; 14 bases are shared with TRBD2. This CDR3 region has 15 residues. The V gene end was trimmed by 3 bases and the J gene end by 3 bases; junction bases not matched to a gene: 0. In germline, CDR1 is KGHSH, CDR2 LQKENI.

The genes are TRBV5-1 and TRBJ1-2; 7 nucleotides match TRBD1. Germline CDR1 reads SGHRS; CDR2 reads YFSETQ. J was trimmed by 4 bases and V by 3 bases; bases with no gene match: 9. There are 15 residues in the CDR3. The CDR3 DNA reads as TGCGCCAGCAGCTGGGAGACAGGGTCAGCCTATGGCTACACCTTC. Translated: CASSWETGSAYGYTF.

This clone was observed once. The chain combines TRBV2 with TRBJ1-3; 7 bases are shared with TRBD1. Per germline, CDR1 SNHLY and CDR2 FYNNEI. With 4 bases clipped from V and 1 base from J, the junction kept 1 base outside the gene matches. The CDR3 extends over 14 amino acids. The CDR3 loop reads CASSATGSGNTIYF. In DNA form, the CDR3 reads TGTGCCAGCAGTGCGACAGGGTCTGGAAACACCATATATTTT.

The V call is TRBV5-6, the J call TRBJ2-1; TRBD2 is a possible D gene (6 bases). The CDR3 consists of 14 residues. V was clipped by 3 bases and J by 10 bases, with 17 bases between them. Germline V gene lookup returns CDR1 SGHDT and CDR2 YYEEEE. CDR3 in DNA: TGTGCCAGCAGCTCCCCGACGCGGGGCAGCGAGCAGTTCTTC. It yields the protein CASSSPTRGSEQFF. Looking up the rest from reference TRBV5-6 and TRBJ2-1 gives the full variable domain: DAGVTQSPTHLIKTRGQQVTLRCSPKSGHDTVSWYQQALGQGPQFIFQYYEEEERQRGNFPDRFSGHQFPNYSSELNVNALLLGDSALYLCASSSPTRGSEQFFGPGTRLTVL.

The J gene is TRBJ1-2, the V gene TRBV7-3; D is uncertain. Trimming pared 2 bases from V and 8 bases from J, leaving 12 bases between. Germline values: CDR1 SGHTA, CDR2 FQGTGA. This CDR3 is 13 amino acids long. The CDR3 reads CASSLGQFRGYTF. CDR3 in DNA: TGTGCCAGCAGCTTAGGCCAATTCAGGGGCTACACCTTC.

The V and J genes are TRBV23-1 and TRBJ2-7, with a weak D call TRBD2 (5 bases). TRBV23-1 is given ORF status, its function remaining uncertain. Trimming cost V 4 bases and J 3 bases, with 13 bases left between them. This CDR3 has 14 residues. The CDR3 coding sequence is TGCGCCAGCAGTCGCCGGGGAACTAACTACGAGCAGTACTTC. Protein sequence: CASSRRGTNYEQYF.

The chain has TRBV19 and TRBJ1-1; possibly TRBD1 for D (6 bases). Germline lookup yields CDR1 LNHDA and CDR2 SQIVND (reference sequence). The CDR3 runs to 14 residues. V shed 4 bases and J shed 4 bases, with 13 bases lying between them. CDR3 sequence: CASSTSIQGTEAFF. As DNA, the CDR3 is TGTGCCAGTAGTACATCGATACAGGGCACTGAAGCTTTCTTT.

The CDR3 DNA reads as TGTGCCAGCAGTGAAAGGGGGATAACTGAAGCTTTCTTT. Protein: CASSERGITEAFF. The chain recombines TRBV2 with TRBJ1-1; TRBD1 might be the D (6 bases). Deletions cut 2 bases from V and 5 bases from J, with 9 bases between. CDR1 and CDR2 from the germline V gene are SNHLY and FYNNEI. CDR3 length: 13 amino acids. The full variable domain, rest sourced from reference TRBV2 and TRBJ1-1, is EPEVTQTPSHQVTQMGQEVILRCVPISNHLYFYWYRQILGQKVEFLVSFYNNEISEKSEIFDDQFSVERPDGSNFTLKIRSTKLEDSAMYFCASSERGITEAFFGQGTRLTVV.

This rearrangement joins TRBV4-3 to TRBJ1-2; D unresolved. CDR3 size: 15 residues. The germline CDR1 and CDR2 sequences are LGHNA and YSLEER. V lost 0 bases to trimming and J lost 2 bases, with 10 bases between them. CDR3 nucleotides: TGCGCCAGCAGCCAAGACCCAGAACCCAACTATGGCTACACCTTC. Its translation: CASSQDPEPNYGYTF.

A single count supports this clone. The chain is built from TRBV14 and TRBJ2-5; 7 nucleotides line up with TRBD1. V trimming: 1 base; J trimming: 4 bases; junction bases outside the gene matches: 9. This CDR3 contains 16 residues. Germline V gives CDR1 SGHDN, CDR2 FVKESK. The CDR3 DNA reads TGTGCCAGCAGCCAAGGGTGGCAGGGGGAACGAGAGACCCAGTACTTC. It specifies CASSQGWQGERETQYF.